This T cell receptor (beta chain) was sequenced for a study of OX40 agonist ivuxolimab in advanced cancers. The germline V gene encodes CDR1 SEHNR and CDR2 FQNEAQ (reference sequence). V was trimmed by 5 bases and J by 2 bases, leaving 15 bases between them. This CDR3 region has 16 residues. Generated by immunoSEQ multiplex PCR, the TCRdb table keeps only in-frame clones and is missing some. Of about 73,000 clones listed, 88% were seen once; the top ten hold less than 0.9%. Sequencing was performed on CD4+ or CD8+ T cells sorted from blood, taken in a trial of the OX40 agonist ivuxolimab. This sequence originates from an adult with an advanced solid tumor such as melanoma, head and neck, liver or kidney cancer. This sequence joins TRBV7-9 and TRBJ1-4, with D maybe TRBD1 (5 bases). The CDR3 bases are TGTGCCAGCAGCCCGGGTCGGGGGGGGACTAATGAAAAACTGTTTTTT. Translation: CASSPGRGGTNEKLFF. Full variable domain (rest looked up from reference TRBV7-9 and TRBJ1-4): DTGVSQNPRHKITKRGQNVTFRCDPISEHNRLYWYRQTLGQGPEFLTYFQNEAQLEKSRLLSDRFSAERPKGSFSTLEIQRTEQGDSAMYLCASSPGRGGTNEKLFFGSGTQLSVL.